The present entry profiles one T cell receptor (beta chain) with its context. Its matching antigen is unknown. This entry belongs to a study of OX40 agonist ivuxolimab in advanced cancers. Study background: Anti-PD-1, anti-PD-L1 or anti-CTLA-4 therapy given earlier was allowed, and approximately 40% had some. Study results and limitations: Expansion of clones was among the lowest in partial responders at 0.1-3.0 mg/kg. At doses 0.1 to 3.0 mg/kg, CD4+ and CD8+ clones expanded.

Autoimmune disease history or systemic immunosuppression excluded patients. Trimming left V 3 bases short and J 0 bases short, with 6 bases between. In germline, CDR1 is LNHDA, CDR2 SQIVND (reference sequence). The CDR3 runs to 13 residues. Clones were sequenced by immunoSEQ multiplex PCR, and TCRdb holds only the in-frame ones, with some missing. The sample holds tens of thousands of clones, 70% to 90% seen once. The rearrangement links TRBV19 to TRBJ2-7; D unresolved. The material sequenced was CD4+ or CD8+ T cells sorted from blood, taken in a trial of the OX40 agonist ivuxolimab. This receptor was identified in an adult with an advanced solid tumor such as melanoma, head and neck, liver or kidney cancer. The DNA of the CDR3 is TGTGCCAGTAGTATCCAGCACTCCTACGAGCAGTACTTC. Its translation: CASSIQHSYEQYF. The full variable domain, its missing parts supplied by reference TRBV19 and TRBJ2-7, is DGGITQSPKYLFRKEGQNVTLSCEQNLNHDAMYWYRQDPGQGLRLIYYSQIVNDFQKGDIAEGYSVSREKKESFPLTVTSAQKNPTAFYLCASSIQHSYEQYFGPGTRLTVT.